Detailed here is one T cell receptor beta chain. The length of the CDR3 is 16 residues. The trim removed 5 bases at V and 5 bases at J, leaving 11 bases unmatched. CDR1 is SGHVS and CDR2 is FQNEAQ in the germline V gene. The data are from a study of blood T cell repertoires in COVID-19. Study background: PBMCs, B-cell-depleted T cells, or T cells were the source of the cDNA or gDNA that made up the material.

Source study methods: Quantification of nucleated cells was approximated via reference gene primer amplification. Clones were sequenced by immunoSEQ multiplex PCR, and TCRdb holds only the in-frame ones, with some missing. V and J calls and clone size come straight from that table; D and trimming were deduced from the DNA. Counted here are under 300,000 clones, roughly 88% occurring once; the ten biggest clones make up 2.1%. V gene TRBV7-8 combines with J gene TRBJ2-5; 10 bases match TRBD1. This TCR came from a woman aged 40 to 55 who had recovered from COVID-19. Material for sequencing was peripheral blood. CDR3 bases: TGTGCCAGCAGCCGAAGACAGGGGGCGCGAGAGGAGACCCAGTACTTC. This translates into CASSRRQGAREETQYF.